A selection of T cell receptor beta chains follows, all from one sample in a study of T-cell memory formation after mild COVID-19. TCRdb used MiXCR to reprocess the 5' RACE reads, holding one entry per CDR3 protein. Of hundreds of thousands of distinct CDR3 sequences listed, around 30% are singletons. Sequencing input: PBMCs or a T cell subset sorted from them (not recorded which). These receptors all stem from an adult woman who had mild COVID-19 (a few samples of this study predate the infection). Cell type and time point are not known. Each CDR3 is given with its conserved first and last residue. The D gene is left open where the match is weak. Some rows have no size entry. The others give once, few or many, or a class for an expanded clone.

v_call,clone_size,j_call,d_call,cdr3_nt,cdr3_aa
TRBV3-1,-,TRBJ2-5,-,TGTGCCAGCAGCCTTAATGGGCTAGCGGAGACCCAGTACTTC,CASSLNGLAETQYF
TRBV6-2/TRBV6-3,few,TRBJ2-7,-,TGTGCCAGCAGTAATTATGACGAGCAGTACTTC,CASSNYDEQYF
TRBV2,few,TRBJ2-7,-,TGTGCCAGCTTGGATGACCGATCCTACGAGCAGTACTTC,CASLDDRSYEQYF
TRBV6-5,few,TRBJ2-3,TRBD2,TGTGCCAGCAGACAGGGACTAGCGGTAACAGATACGCAGTATTTT,CASRQGLAVTDTQYF
TRBV6-2/TRBV6-3,few,TRBJ2-1,TRBD1,TGTGCCAGCAGTTATCCCGGACAGGGGTTCAATGAGCAGTTCTTC,CASSYPGQGFNEQFF
TRBV7-9,-,TRBJ2-5,-,TGTGCCAGCAGAGGGGGACTACAAGAGACCCAGTACTTC,CASRGGLQETQYF
TRBV23-1,many,TRBJ2-2,-,TGCGCCAGCAGTCAATCTAGTAGATTTTCGGAGCAGAACACCGGGGAGCTGTTTTTT,CASSQSSRFSEQNTGELFF
TRBV5-1,-,TRBJ1-4,-,TGCGCCAGCAGCGACACAGGGAGGGACGAAAAACTGTTTTTT,CASSDTGRDEKLFF
TRBV7-2,-,TRBJ1-2,-,TGTGCCAGCAGCTCCTGGGGTGCCGGGCCCGCTAACTATGGCTACACCTTC,CASSSWGAGPANYGYTF
TRBV5-1,few,TRBJ2-3,TRBD2,TGCGCCAGCAGCTTGGGGGCTAGCGGAGGCACAGATACGCAGTATTTT,CASSLGASGGTDTQYF
TRBV9,-,TRBJ2-7,-,TGTGCCAGCAGCGTAGGTTCGGTGGGCGAGCAGTACTTC,CASSVGSVGEQYF
TRBV13,-,TRBJ2-7,-,TGTGCCAGCAGCCCTTCGGGACATGGAGATATCGAGTACTTC,CASSPSGHGDIEYF
TRBV25-1,few,TRBJ2-3,-,TGTGCCAGCAGTGGGACGGACTACTTTGGAGATACGCAGTATTTT,CASSGTDYFGDTQYF
TRBV12-3/TRBV12-4,-,TRBJ1-1,TRBD1,TGTGCCAGCAGTAGGACAGGGGCGGTTTTGAACACTGAAGCTTTCTTT,CASSRTGAVLNTEAFF
TRBV20-1,few,TRBJ2-3,-,TGCAGTGCTAGCCCCCAGAGCACAGATACGCAGTATTTT,CSASPQSTDTQYF
TRBV18,-,TRBJ1-2,TRBD1,TGTGCCAGCTCACCTTCCGGGACAGGGGAAGGCTACACCTTC,CASSPSGTGEGYTF
TRBV7-9,-,TRBJ1-2,-,TGTGCCAGCAGCTTAAGAGACTTCAACTATGGCTACACCTTC,CASSLRDFNYGYTF
TRBV7-8,many,TRBJ2-5,-,TGTGCCAGCAGCTCCCCCTCCCGACCTTCCTGGTTCTTC,CASSSPSRPSWFF
TRBV9,few,TRBJ2-1,TRBD2,TGTGCCAGCAGCGCAAGAACGGGGACTAGCGGGACTCGGGAGCAGTTCTTC,CASSARTGTSGTREQFF
TRBV4-3,-,TRBJ2-3,-,TGCGCCAGCAGCCAAGATCGGCAGACGACAGATACGCAGTATTTT,CASSQDRQTTDTQYF
TRBV20-1,-,TRBJ2-7,TRBD2,TGCAGTGCAAAAAGGGCTAGCGGGGCCTACGAGCAGTACTTC,CSAKRASGAYEQYF
TRBV20-1,-,TRBJ2-3,-,TGCAGTGCTAGGGAAGGGGGCACAGATACGCAGTATTTT,CSAREGGTDTQYF
TRBV3-1,-,TRBJ2-7,-,TGTGCCAGCAGCCCAACTAGGGCTTCCTACGAGCAGTACTTC,CASSPTRASYEQYF
TRBV3-1,few,TRBJ1-6,TRBD1,TGTGCCAGCAGCCAAGATCTTGCCGGGACAGGGAATTCACCCCTCCACTTT,CASSQDLAGTGNSPLHF
TRBV27,few,TRBJ2-1,TRBD1,TGTGCCAGCAGTCCGTGGGCAGGGGGCGGAGTCATGTTAAATGAGCAGTTCTTC,CASSPWAGGGVMLNEQFF
TRBV6-5,few,TRBJ1-1,-,TGTGCCAGCAACCCCGGGTCCCGGACAGACATGAACACTGAAGCTTTCTTT,CASNPGSRTDMNTEAFF
TRBV20-1,-,TRBJ2-2,TRBD1,TGCAGTGCTAGAACAGGGGGCAGGCACACCGGGGAGCTGTTTTTT,CSARTGGRHTGELFF
TRBV5-8,-,TRBJ1-2,-,TGTGCCAGCAGCTTGGTCGGTACCGGCTACACCTTC,CASSLVGTGYTF
TRBV19,-,TRBJ1-5,-,TGTGCCAGTAGTATTACAGGGTTTAGCAATCAGCCCCAGCATTTT,CASSITGFSNQPQHF
TRBV6-2/TRBV6-3,few,TRBJ2-7,TRBD2,TGTGCCAGCAGGACGGGACTAGCGGGAGTAGACCCTCTCTACGAGCAGTACTTC,CASRTGLAGVDPLYEQYF
TRBV5-1,-,TRBJ2-7,TRBD2,TGCGCCAGCAGCACCGCTAGCGGGAGGCGAGGTGAGCAGTACTTC,CASSTASGRRGEQYF
TRBV12-3/TRBV12-4,few,TRBJ2-4,-,TGTGCCAGCAGTTTCCTAATAGGACAGCGAAACATTCAGTACTTC,CASSFLIGQRNIQYF
TRBV2,-,TRBJ2-3,-,TGTGCCAGCAGGCACAAAGATAGCACAGATACGCAGTATTTT,CASRHKDSTDTQYF
TRBV20-1,many,TRBJ2-7,TRBD2,TGCAGTGCTAGAGAGTCGGGAGGGATTGCGTACGAGCAGTACTTC,CSARESGGIAYEQYF
TRBV25-1,few,TRBJ2-3,-,TGTGCCAGCTCCTACCGTGGCAGGGTCACAGATACGCAGTATTTT,CASSYRGRVTDTQYF
TRBV5-6,few,TRBJ2-5,-,TGTGCCAGCAGCTTGGGGACGGCTGAGGGTCTAGAGACCCAGTACTTC,CASSLGTAEGLETQYF
TRBV4-2,-,TRBJ2-5,TRBD2,TGTGCCGTCAGCCAAGATTGGTCCGCGGGGGGGGAGACCCAGTACTTC,CAVSQDWSAGGETQYF
TRBV20-1,-,TRBJ2-7,TRBD1,TGCAGTGCTAGTGGGGACAGAGATTTTTCGGAGCAGTACTTC,CSASGDRDFSEQYF
TRBV7-6,few,TRBJ2-2,TRBD2,TGTGCCAGCAGCCCACGGACTAGCGTGGAAACCGGGGAGCTGTTTTTT,CASSPRTSVETGELFF
TRBV6-2/TRBV6-3,-,TRBJ2-7,-,TGTGCCAGCAGTTACGTCTCACCCCACTACGAGCAGTACTTC,CASSYVSPHYEQYF
TRBV7-6,-,TRBJ1-1,-,TGTGCCAGCAGCCGGGAGGGAAGCACTGAAGCTTTCTTT,CASSREGSTEAFF
TRBV11-2,many,TRBJ2-7,-,TGTGCCAGCAGCTTAGAGCCCCAGGCGTACGAGCAGTACTTC,CASSLEPQAYEQYF